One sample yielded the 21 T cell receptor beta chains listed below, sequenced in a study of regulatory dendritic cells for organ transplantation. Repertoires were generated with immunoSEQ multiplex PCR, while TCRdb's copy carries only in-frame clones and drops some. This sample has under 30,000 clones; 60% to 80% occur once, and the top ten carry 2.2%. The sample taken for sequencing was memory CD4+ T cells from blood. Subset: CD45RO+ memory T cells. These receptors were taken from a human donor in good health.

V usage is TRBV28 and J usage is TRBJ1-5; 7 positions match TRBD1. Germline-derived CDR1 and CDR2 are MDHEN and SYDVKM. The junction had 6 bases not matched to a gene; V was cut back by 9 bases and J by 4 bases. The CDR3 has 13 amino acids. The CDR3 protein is CASLLQGNQPQHF. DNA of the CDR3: TGTGCCAGTCTACTACAGGGGAATCAGCCCCAGCATTTT.

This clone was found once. The CDR3 DNA reads TGTGCCAGCAGCTTCAACGCTATGAACACTGAAGCTTTCTTT. Amino acids: CASSFNAMNTEAFF. V gene TRBV7-2 combines with J gene TRBJ1-1; D is unresolved. Germline V CDR1 and CDR2: SGHTA, FQGNSA. This CDR3 has 14 amino acids. V was clipped by 3 bases and J by 0 bases, with 8 bases between them. Supplemented by reference TRBV7-2 and TRBJ1-1, the full variable domain reads GAGVSQSPSNKVTEKGKDVELRCDPISGHTALYWYRQSLGQGLEFLIYFQGNSAPDKSGLPSDRFSAERTGGSVSTLTIQRTQQEDSAVYLCASSFNAMNTEAFFGQGTRLTVV.

The CDR3 DNA is TGTGCCAGTAGTCCCCCGGGCCGCGACACCGGGGAGCTGTTTTTT. Protein: CASSPPGRDTGELFF. The J gene is TRBJ2-2, the V gene TRBV19; no definite D call. Trimming cost V 5 bases and J 3 bases, with 13 bases left between them. The germline V gene has CDR1 LNHDA and CDR2 SQIVND (reference sequence). The CDR3 is made up of 15 amino acids.

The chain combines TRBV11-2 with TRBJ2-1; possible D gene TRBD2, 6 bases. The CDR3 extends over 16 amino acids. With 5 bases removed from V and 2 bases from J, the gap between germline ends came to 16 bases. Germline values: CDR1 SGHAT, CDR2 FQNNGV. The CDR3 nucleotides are TGTGCCAGCAGCCAAGGGACTGTCCCCGCCTACAATGAGCAGTTCTTC. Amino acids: CASSQGTVPAYNEQFF.

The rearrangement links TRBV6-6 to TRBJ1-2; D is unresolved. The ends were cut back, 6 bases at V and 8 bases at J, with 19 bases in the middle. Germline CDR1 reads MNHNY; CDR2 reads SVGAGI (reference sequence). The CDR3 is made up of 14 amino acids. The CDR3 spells CASSSSGQFDGYTF. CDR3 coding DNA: TGTGCCAGCAGCTCCTCGGGTCAGTTCGACGGCTACACCTTC.

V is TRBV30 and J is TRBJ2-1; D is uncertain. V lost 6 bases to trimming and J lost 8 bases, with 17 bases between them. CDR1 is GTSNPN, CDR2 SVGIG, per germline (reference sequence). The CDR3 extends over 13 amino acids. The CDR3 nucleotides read TGTGCCTGTCCCGCCGCCGGACCGGATGAGCAGTTCTTC. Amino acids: CACPAAGPDEQFF.

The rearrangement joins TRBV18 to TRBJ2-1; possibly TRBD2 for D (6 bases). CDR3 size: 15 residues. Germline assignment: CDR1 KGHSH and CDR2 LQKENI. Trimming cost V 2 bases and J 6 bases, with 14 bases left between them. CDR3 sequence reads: CASSPMYQLANEQFF. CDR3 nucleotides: TGTGCCAGCTCACCAATGTATCAACTAGCCAATGAGCAGTTCTTC.

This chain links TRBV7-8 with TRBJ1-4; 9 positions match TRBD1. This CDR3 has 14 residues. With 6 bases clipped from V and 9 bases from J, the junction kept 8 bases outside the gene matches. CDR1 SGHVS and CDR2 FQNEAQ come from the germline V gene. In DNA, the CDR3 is TGTGCCAGCAGGCCCGGGACAGGGAACCAAAAACTGTTTTTT. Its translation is CASRPGTGNQKLFF.

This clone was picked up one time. The DNA of the CDR3 is TGTGCCTGGAGTGCCTTCGGACTAGCGGGGACAGATACGCAGTATTTT. This gives the protein CAWSAFGLAGTDTQYF. This chain uses TRBV30 with TRBJ2-3, with 12 bases that match TRBD2. CDR1 is GTSNPN, CDR2 SVGIG, per germline (reference sequence). V lost 1 base and J lost 3; bases outside the gene matches: 5. This CDR3 is built from 16 residues.

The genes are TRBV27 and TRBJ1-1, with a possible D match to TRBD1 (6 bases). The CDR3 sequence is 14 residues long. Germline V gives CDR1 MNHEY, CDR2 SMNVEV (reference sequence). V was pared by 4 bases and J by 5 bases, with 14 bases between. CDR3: CASSSLGARTEAFF. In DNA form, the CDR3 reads TGTGCCAGCAGTTCTCTGGGGGCTCGAACTGAAGCTTTCTTT.

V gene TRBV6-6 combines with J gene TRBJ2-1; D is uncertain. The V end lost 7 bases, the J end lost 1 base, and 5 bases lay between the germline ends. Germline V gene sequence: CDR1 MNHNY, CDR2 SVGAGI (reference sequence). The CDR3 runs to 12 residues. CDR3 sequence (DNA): TGTGCCAGCAAAAGTTCCTACAATGAGCAGTTCTTC. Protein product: CASKSSYNEQFF.

The CDR3 loop reads CASSQGTYSNQPQHF. In nucleotides, the CDR3 is TGCGCCAGCAGCCAAGGGACTTATAGCAATCAGCCCCAGCATTTT. The V gene is TRBV4-3, the J gene TRBJ1-5, with D hard to call. With 1 base removed from V and 0 bases from J, the gap between germline ends came to 7 bases. CDR1 LGHNA and CDR2 YSLEER come from the germline V gene. CDR3 size: 15 residues.

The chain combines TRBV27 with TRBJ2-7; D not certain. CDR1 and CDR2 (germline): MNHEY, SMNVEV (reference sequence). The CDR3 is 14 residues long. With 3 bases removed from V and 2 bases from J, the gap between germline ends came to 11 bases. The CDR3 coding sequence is TGTGCCAGCAGTTTTAATCCACTAACCTACGAGCAGTACTTC. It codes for CASSFNPLTYEQYF.

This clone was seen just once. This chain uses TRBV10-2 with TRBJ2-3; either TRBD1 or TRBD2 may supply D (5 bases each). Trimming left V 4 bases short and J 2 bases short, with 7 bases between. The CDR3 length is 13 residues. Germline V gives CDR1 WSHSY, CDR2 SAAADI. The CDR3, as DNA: TGCGCCAGCAGTGTGGGACCCACAGATACGCAGTATTTT. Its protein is CASSVGPTDTQYF.

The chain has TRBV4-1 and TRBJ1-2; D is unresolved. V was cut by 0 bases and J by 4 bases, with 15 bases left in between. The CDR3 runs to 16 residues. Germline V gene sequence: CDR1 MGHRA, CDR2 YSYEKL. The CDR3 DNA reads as TGCGCCAGCAGCCAAGATCTAGCCCTCTCAATCTATGGCTACACCTTC. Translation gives CASSQDLALSIYGYTF.

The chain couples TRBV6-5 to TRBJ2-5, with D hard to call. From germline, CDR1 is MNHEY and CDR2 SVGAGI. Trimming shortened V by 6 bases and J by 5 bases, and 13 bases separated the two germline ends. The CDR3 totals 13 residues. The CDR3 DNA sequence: TGTGCCAGCAGCCGAACTATGCGGGAGACCCAGTACTTC. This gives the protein CASSRTMRETQYF.

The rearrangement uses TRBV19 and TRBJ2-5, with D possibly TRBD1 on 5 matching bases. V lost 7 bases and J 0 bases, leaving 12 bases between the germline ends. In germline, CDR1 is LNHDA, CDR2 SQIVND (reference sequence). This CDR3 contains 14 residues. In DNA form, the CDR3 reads TGTGCCAGTAAAAAGACAGAGTACCAAGAGACCCAGTACTTC. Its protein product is CASKKTEYQETQYF.

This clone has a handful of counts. This chain's CDR3 is CASTSGTSGREQYF. The DNA of the CDR3 is TGTGCCAGCACCTCTGGGACTAGCGGGAGAGAGCAGTACTTC. This sequence joins TRBV6-5 and TRBJ2-7; 14 nucleotides align to TRBD2. Germline assignment: CDR1 MNHEY and CDR2 SVGAGI. Unmatched junction bases numbered 6, after V lost 7 bases and J lost 7 bases. The CDR3 sequence is 14 residues long.

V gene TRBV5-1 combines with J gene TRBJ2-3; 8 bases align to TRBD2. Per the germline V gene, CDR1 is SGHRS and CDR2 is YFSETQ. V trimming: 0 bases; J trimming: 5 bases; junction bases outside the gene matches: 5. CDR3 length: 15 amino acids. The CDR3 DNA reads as TGCGCCAGCAGCTTGGCGGGGGGGCCGATAGATACGCAGTATTTT. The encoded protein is CASSLAGGPIDTQYF.

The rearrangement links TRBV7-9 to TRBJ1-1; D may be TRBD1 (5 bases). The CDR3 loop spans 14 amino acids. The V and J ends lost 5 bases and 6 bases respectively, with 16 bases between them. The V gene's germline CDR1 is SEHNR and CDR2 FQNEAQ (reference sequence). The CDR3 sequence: CASSPWGRFSEAFF. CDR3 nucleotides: TGTGCCAGCAGCCCCTGGGGGAGGTTCTCTGAAGCTTTCTTT.

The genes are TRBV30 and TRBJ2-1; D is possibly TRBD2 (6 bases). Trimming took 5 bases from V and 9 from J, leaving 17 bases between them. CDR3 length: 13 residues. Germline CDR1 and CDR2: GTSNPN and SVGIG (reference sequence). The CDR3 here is CAWGGSSVGEQFF. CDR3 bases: TGTGCCTGGGGTGGATCTAGCGTGGGTGAGCAGTTCTTC. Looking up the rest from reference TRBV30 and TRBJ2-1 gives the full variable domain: SQTIHQWPATLVQPVGSPLSLECTVEGTSNPNLYWYRQAAGRGLQLLFYSVGIGQISSEVPQNLSASRPQDRQFILSSKKLLLSDSGFYLCAWGGSSVGEQFFGPGTRLTVL.